Below are 30 T cell receptor beta chains sequenced from a single sample in a study of blood T cells in healthy people across ages. A second about 7 to 12 cycle PCR used barcoded and J-beta primers. Via MiXCR, TCRdb re-called the 5' RACE reads, giving one row per CDR3 protein. The repertoire holds 550,000 to 750,000 distinct CDR3 sequences, with about 21% as singletons. The sample was blood. Receptors were obtained from a man aged 70-80 years in good health.

This clonotype has just a few counts. The chain couples TRBV27 to TRBJ1-2; D gene uncertain. Trimming cost V 4 bases and J 6 bases, with 9 bases left between them. Germline loops: CDR1 MNHEY, CDR2 SMNVEV (reference sequence). The CDR3 runs to 12 residues. This chain's CDR3 is CASSSGVNGYTF. Here the CDR3 DNA reads TGTGCCAGCAGTTCCGGGGTCAATGGCTACACCTTC.

The CDR3 DNA sequence: TGCAGCGTGACCCAGGAGACCCAGTACTTC. Encoded protein: CSVTQETQYF. The chain combines TRBV29-1 with TRBJ2-5; D unresolved. Trimming removed 6 bases at V and 5 bases at J, with 7 bases between. The germline V gene encodes CDR1 SQVTM and CDR2 ANQGSEA. The length of the CDR3 is 10 residues.

The V and J genes are TRBV7-9 and TRBJ2-2; 7 bases match TRBD1. Germline CDR1 and CDR2: SEHNR and FQNEAQ (reference sequence). The ends lost 5 bases at V and 0 bases at J; junction bases unmatched: 3. The CDR3 loop spans 15 amino acids. This CDR3 reads CASSGTETNTGELFF. The CDR3 region has the DNA TGTGCCAGCAGCGGGACAGAGACGAACACCGGGGAGCTGTTTTTT. The full variable domain, its missing parts supplied by reference TRBV7-9 and TRBJ2-2, is DTGVSQNPRHKITKRGQNVTFRCDPISEHNRLYWYRQTLGQGPEFLTYFQNEAQLEKSRLLSDRFSAERPKGSFSTLEIQRTEQGDSAMYLCASSGTETNTGELFFGEGSRLTVL.

This clonotype showed up just once. V usage is TRBV7-2 and J usage is TRBJ2-5, with D possibly being TRBD2 (5 bases). Judging by the DNA end, TRBJ2-1 fits better; the J call may be wrong. CDR3 size: 13 residues. The germline CDR1 and CDR2 sequences are SGHTA and FQGNSA. The CDR3 loop is CASSRTRFGEQFF. The CDR3 DNA sequence: TGTGCCAGCAGTCGAACTAGGTTCGGTGAGCAGTTCTTC.

This clonotype was seen only a few times. V usage is TRBV25-1 and J usage is TRBJ2-5; D is possibly TRBD1 or TRBD2 (5 bases each). The CDR3 has 13 residues. Germline V gene data show CDR1 as MGHDK and CDR2 as SYGVNS. V lost 1 base and J lost 4, with 7 bases in between. Here the CDR3 reads CASSEFGGETQYF. The CDR3, as DNA: TGTGCCAGCAGTGAATTTGGGGGAGAGACCCAGTACTTC.

The chain uses TRBV6-5 and TRBJ1-2; D remains unclear. The V and J ends lost 6 bases and 8 bases respectively, with 10 bases between them. Germline V CDR1 and CDR2: MNHEY, SVGAGI. There are 11 residues in the CDR3. The DNA for the CDR3 is TGTGCCAGCAGGGACCCCAGGGGCTACACCTTC. Translation gives CASRDPRGYTF.

The sample holds a few counts of this clonotype. The chain employs TRBV12-3 or TRBV12-4 and TRBJ1-1; 7 bases are a match to TRBD1. The junction had 9 bases not matched to a gene; V was cut back by 4 bases and J by 1 base. The CDR3 spans 16 residues. As DNA, the CDR3 is TGTGCCAGCAGTTACTCCAGGGGGGAGAAGAACACTGAAGCTTTCTTT. It encodes CASSYSRGEKNTEAFF.

V is TRBV20-1 and J is TRBJ1-4; 7 bases match TRBD1. This CDR3 comprises 13 residues. V trimming: 5 bases; J trimming: 4 bases; junction bases outside the gene matches: 4. The germline V gene encodes CDR1 DFQATT and CDR2 SNEGSKA (reference sequence). CDR3 DNA: TGCAGTGCTCTGGGACAGCATAATGAAAAACTGTTTTTT. Translation gives CSALGQHNEKLFF.

This clonotype turned up a few times. V usage is TRBV18 and J usage is TRBJ2-3; TRBD2 matches at 10 bases. Trimming at V came to 2 bases and at J to 4 bases, leaving 3 bases not matched to a gene. This CDR3 comprises 15 residues. Per germline, CDR1 KGHSH and CDR2 LQKENI. The CDR3 loop reads CASSPTSGMADTQYF. CDR3 bases: TGTGCCAGCTCACCAACTAGCGGGATGGCAGATACGCAGTATTTT.

In its sample, this clonotype was seen a few times. The gene calls are TRBV3-1 and TRBJ1-1; D is unclear. V was pared by 1 base and J by 8 bases, with 11 bases between. There are 13 residues in the CDR3. In germline, CDR1 is LGHDT, CDR2 YNNKEL (reference sequence). For the CDR3, the DNA is TGTGCCAGCAGCCAAGTATCAGCTACGGAAGCTTTCTTT. Translating it yields CASSQVSATEAFF.

This sequence joins TRBV3-1 and TRBJ2-5; TRBD2 matches 9 bases. Germline CDR1 is LGHDT and CDR2 is YNNKEL (reference sequence). Unmatched junction bases numbered 4, after V lost 3 bases and J lost 2 bases. This CDR3 comprises 15 residues. The CDR3 nucleotides read TGTGCCAGCAGCCACAGGACTAGCGCGCAAGAGACCCAGTACTTC. Residues: CASSHRTSAQETQYF.

This clonotype was observed a few times. The V gene is TRBV18, the J gene TRBJ2-7, with 9 bases aligning to TRBD1. From germline, CDR1 is KGHSH and CDR2 LQKENI. The trim removed 4 bases at V and 2 bases at J, leaving 12 bases unmatched. The CDR3 sequence is 17 residues long. The CDR3 spells CASSQSRDRAIAYEQYF. For the CDR3, the DNA is TGTGCCAGCTCACAGTCCCGGGACAGGGCGATTGCCTACGAGCAGTACTTC.

The chain combines TRBV6-6 with TRBJ2-7; D is uncertain. V dropped 4 bases and J dropped 7 bases, with 11 bases sitting between them. CDR3 length: 12 amino acids. CDR1 MNHNY and CDR2 SVGAGI come from the germline V gene (reference sequence). This CDR3 reads CASSSRSEEQYF. The CDR3 nucleotides read TGTGCCAGCAGTTCTAGATCTGAGGAGCAGTACTTC.

The table lists this clonotype with a few counts. Relative to the germline gene, one junction end is altered; a read error may explain this. The chain has TRBV7-2 and TRBJ2-1; 8 bases align to TRBD2. The CDR3 has 15 amino acids. Germline CDR1 SGHTA, CDR2 FQGNSA. The CDR3 sequence: CAGSQSGSSYNEQFF. CDR3 DNA: TGTGCCGGCAGCCAAAGCGGGAGCTCCTACAATGAGCAGTTCTTC. The full variable domain, rest sourced from reference TRBV7-2 and TRBJ2-1, is GAGVSQSPSNKVTEKGKDVELRCDPISGHTALYWYRQSLGQGLEFLIYFQGNSAPDKSGLPSDRFSAERTGGSVSTLTIQRTQQEDSAVYLCAGSQSGSSYNEQFFGPGTRLTVL.

The V call is TRBV7-2, the J call TRBJ2-2, with TRBD2 matching over 7 bases. This CDR3 spans 16 amino acids. Unmatched junction bases numbered 4, after V lost 2 bases and J lost 1 base. Germline V CDR1 and CDR2: SGHTA, FQGNSA. The CDR3 reads CASSLRVAGNTGELFF. The CDR3 region has the DNA TGTGCCAGCAGCTTAAGGGTAGCGGGGAACACCGGGGAGCTGTTTTTT.

This clonotype was seen a few times. The chain joins TRBV20-1 to TRBJ2-7; 9 bases line up with TRBD1. The CDR3 has 14 amino acids. J lost 4 bases, V lost 5 bases, and 9 bases had no gene match. Germline loops: CDR1 DFQATT, CDR2 SNEGSKA (reference sequence). The CDR3 region is CSAGIGTGRYEQYF. The CDR3 region has the DNA TGCAGTGCTGGAATAGGGACAGGGCGGTACGAGCAGTACTTC.

The chain combines TRBV12-3 or TRBV12-4 with TRBJ2-5; D perhaps matches TRBD2 (6 bases). This CDR3 comprises 15 residues. Trimming pared 3 bases from V and 5 bases from J, leaving 16 bases between. This CDR3 is CASSFSSGGRETQYF. The DNA of the CDR3 is TGTGCCAGCAGTTTCAGCTCCGGAGGGCGGGAGACCCAGTACTTC.

The chain joins TRBV24-1 to TRBJ1-2; no clear D gene. V dropped 2 bases and J dropped 5 bases, with 8 bases sitting between them. This CDR3 is built from 13 residues. Germline V gene data show CDR1 as KGHDR and CDR2 as SFDVKD. Written as DNA, the CDR3 is TGTGCCACCAGTGATTCGGTGGGGTATGGCTACACCTTC. It yields the protein CATSDSVGYGYTF.

The J gene is TRBJ1-1, the V gene TRBV10-3, with D possibly TRBD1 on 5 matching bases. Germline V gene data show CDR1 as ENHRY and CDR2 as SYGVKD. The CDR3 totals 14 residues. V was trimmed by 0 bases and J by 3 bases, leaving 8 bases between them. CDR3 sequence: CAISESTGDTEAFF. The CDR3, as DNA: TGTGCCATCAGTGAGTCGACGGGGGACACTGAAGCTTTCTTT.

The table lists this clonotype with a few counts. V and J are TRBV10-3 and TRBJ2-5; TRBD2 might be the D (6 bases). The germline V gene has CDR1 ENHRY and CDR2 SYGVKD. CDR3 length: 12 residues. Trimming cost V 9 bases and J 1 base, with 9 bases left between them. The CDR3 protein is CAIGLSQETQYF. The CDR3 coding sequence is TGTGCCATAGGACTATCCCAAGAGACCCAGTACTTC.

The chain links TRBV6-2 or TRBV6-3 to TRBJ2-7; possibly TRBD1 for D (5 bases). Germline values: CDR1 MNHEY, CDR2 SVGEGT. The ends were cut back, 1 base at V and 5 bases at J, with 9 bases in the middle. The CDR3 loop spans 13 amino acids. The CDR3 sequence: CASSYWQGNEQYF. The CDR3 bases are TGTGCCAGCAGTTACTGGCAGGGCAACGAGCAGTACTTC.

This clonotype was found a few times. The chain employs TRBV6-2 or TRBV6-3 and TRBJ2-4; no reliable D call. The V end was cut by 2 bases, the J end by 0 bases, with 11 bases between. Germline V gene sequence: CDR1 MNHEY, CDR2 SVGEGT. This CDR3 comprises 16 residues. This CDR3 reads CASSYIQHIAKNIQYF. CDR3 nucleotides: TGTGCCAGCAGTTACATCCAGCACATAGCCAAAAACATTCAGTACTTC.

The chain links TRBV20-1 to TRBJ2-1; no firm D call. V gave up 1 base and J gave up 7 bases, with 11 bases separating them. Germline lookup yields CDR1 DFQATT and CDR2 SNEGSKA (reference sequence). CDR3 length: 13 amino acids. The CDR3 region is CSARVASRNEQFF. CDR3 bases: TGCAGTGCTAGAGTCGCCTCTAGGAATGAGCAGTTCTTC.

This clonotype was picked up a small number of times. This chain uses TRBV12-3 or TRBV12-4 with TRBJ2-1; no firm D call. This CDR3 spans 13 amino acids. V was cut by 8 bases and J by 0 bases, with 8 bases left in between. As DNA, the CDR3 is TGTGCCAGCCTAGAGAGCTCCTACAATGAGCAGTTCTTC. This translates into CASLESSYNEQFF.

The rearrangement links TRBV20-1 to TRBJ2-7; no clear D. The CDR3 loop spans 15 amino acids. Germline V gene lookup returns CDR1 DFQATT and CDR2 SNEGSKA (reference sequence). V lost 6 bases and J lost 2, with 20 bases in between. CDR3 nucleotides: TGCAGTGCGGAAAGTGATGAAGTAATAGCCTACGAGCAGTACTTC. Protein sequence: CSAESDEVIAYEQYF.

The chain has TRBV20-1 and TRBJ1-6; D unresolved. The germline CDR1 and CDR2 sequences are DFQATT and SNEGSKA (reference sequence). This CDR3 contains 13 residues. V was pared by 1 base and J by 8 bases, with 9 bases between. Here the CDR3 DNA reads TGCAGTGCTAGAGGAGAAGCGGATTCACCCCTCCACTTT. It specifies CSARGEADSPLHF.

V is TRBV6-1 and J is TRBJ2-5, with 7 bases aligning to TRBD2. CDR1 and CDR2 (germline): MNHNS, SASEGT. The ends lost 5 bases at V and 3 bases at J; junction bases unmatched: 15. The CDR3 totals 17 residues. DNA for the CDR3: TGTGCCAGCAGTCCCGGGGTGGCTAGCGGTCCCAAAGAGACCCAGTACTTC. Its protein is CASSPGVASGPKETQYF.

The table lists this clonotype with a few counts. The V gene is TRBV5-6, the J gene TRBJ2-3; 8 bases match TRBD1. The length of the CDR3 is 15 residues. V dropped 5 bases and J dropped 2; count of bases not matched to a gene: 7. In germline, CDR1 is SGHDT, CDR2 YYEEEE. The CDR3 DNA follows: TGTGCCAGCAGTTTTCGACAGGGGATCACAGATACGCAGTATTTT. Amino acids: CASSFRQGITDTQYF. Together with reference TRBV5-6 and TRBJ2-3, the CDR3 gives the full variable domain: DAGVTQSPTHLIKTRGQQVTLRCSPKSGHDTVSWYQQALGQGPQFIFQYYEEEERQRGNFPDRFSGHQFPNYSSELNVNALLLGDSALYLCASSFRQGITDTQYFGPGTRLTVL.

The chain links TRBV4-3 to TRBJ2-4; a weak D match, TRBD1 (6 bases). This CDR3 contains 15 residues. The germline V and J ends were trimmed by 2 bases and 6 bases, with 14 bases remaining between them. The V gene's germline CDR1 is LGHNA and CDR2 YSLEER. CDR3 sequence: CASSQTTGLGNIQYF. For the CDR3, the DNA is TGCGCCAGCAGCCAAACTACAGGGTTAGGAAACATTCAGTACTTC.

The chain is built from TRBV6-2 or TRBV6-3 and TRBJ2-7; TRBD2 matches at 7 bases. V dropped 2 bases and J dropped 3; count of bases not matched to a gene: 16. The CDR3 length is 18 residues. In germline, CDR1 is MNHEY, CDR2 SVGEGT. This CDR3 is CASSYDVEAGLGDYEQYF. DNA of the CDR3: TGTGCCAGCAGTTACGATGTAGAGGCAGGACTAGGGGACTACGAGCAGTACTTC.